Following are 11 T cell receptor beta chains from one sample sequenced in a study of early T cells in non-severe SARS-CoV-2 infection. TCRdb analysed the 5' RACE reads with MiXCR anew, one entry per CDR3 protein. The data contain approximately 48,000 distinct CDR3 sequences, around 6% of them singletons. The sample consisted of whole blood, taken at baseline. The origin of the receptors is an adult who was a healthcare worker with PCR-confirmed SARS-CoV-2 infection or an uninfected control (not recorded which).

This clonotype is medium-sized in the sample. V gene TRBV4-2 combines with J gene TRBJ2-3; 10 bases line up with TRBD2. This CDR3 has 15 amino acids. The germline V gene has CDR1 LGHNA and CDR2 YNFKEQ. J was trimmed by 4 bases and V by 0 bases; bases with no gene match: 1. Here the CDR3 DNA reads TGTGCCAGCAGCCAAGAAGCGGGGGGGCCAGATACGCAGTATTTT. Translating gives CASSQEAGGPDTQYF.

This chain connects TRBV20-1 to TRBJ2-5, with 8 bases fitting TRBD2. With V trimmed by 1 base and J by 5 bases, 3 bases remained unmatched. The V gene's germline CDR1 is DFQATT and CDR2 SNEGSKA (reference sequence). This CDR3 spans 13 amino acids. The CDR3 loop is CSARAGGGETQYF. The CDR3 DNA reads TGCAGTGCTAGAGCGGGCGGGGGGGAGACCCAGTACTTC.

This clonotype occurred a few times. The V call is TRBV20-1, the J call TRBJ1-6; a weak D match, TRBD1 (6 bases). Germline assignment: CDR1 DFQATT and CDR2 SNEGSKA (reference sequence). Trimming removed 3 bases from V and 8 bases from J, with 11 bases in between. This CDR3 has 13 amino acids. In DNA form, the CDR3 reads TGCAGTGCTAGGGTATACAGGGATTCACCCCTCCACTTT. Translating gives CSARVYRDSPLHF.

V gene TRBV9 combines with J gene TRBJ2-2; 8 bases map to TRBD1. Germline lookup yields CDR1 SGDLS and CDR2 YYNGEE. This CDR3 has 18 amino acids. Trimming at V came to 3 bases and at J to 0 bases, leaving 10 bases not matched to a gene. The CDR3 spells CASSALTGQGANTGELFF. In DNA form, the CDR3 reads TGTGCCAGCAGCGCCCTTACCGGACAGGGAGCGAACACCGGGGAGCTGTTTTTT.

The rearrangement uses TRBV5-6 and TRBJ2-1; 11 bases agree with TRBD2. After removal of 4 bases from V and 10 bases from J, the junction contained 4 bases not matched to a gene. The CDR3 consists of 13 residues. Germline V gene sequence: CDR1 SGHDT, CDR2 YYEEEE. CDR3 sequence reads: CASSRGLAVEQFF. As DNA, the CDR3 is TGTGCCAGCAGCCGGGGACTAGCGGTGGAGCAGTTCTTC.

The V gene is TRBV6-5, the J gene TRBJ1-3; D not certain. Trimming took 1 base from V and 11 from J, leaving 6 bases between them. The CDR3 is made up of 11 amino acids. CDR1 is MNHEY and CDR2 is SVGAGI in the germline V gene. Written as DNA, the CDR3 is TGTGCCAGCAGTTACTTGGACTCCATATATTTT. It yields the protein CASSYLDSIYF.

This clonotype was detected a few times. The rearrangement links TRBV2 to TRBJ2-2; 8 bases align to TRBD1. The CDR3 loop spans 17 amino acids. Trimming cost V 1 base and J 4 bases; bases outside gene matches: 8. The germline V gene encodes CDR1 SNHLY and CDR2 FYNNEI. The CDR3 DNA reads TGTGCCAGCAGTGAAGAGCTTGGGACAGGACTCACCGGGGAGCTGTTTTTT. It encodes CASSEELGTGLTGELFF.

This clonotype occurred a few times. This chain joins TRBV6-4 and TRBJ2-6; D gene uncertain. The V end was cut by 3 bases, the J end by 0 bases, with 6 bases between. This CDR3 is built from 15 residues. Germline V gene data show CDR1 as MRHNA and CDR2 as SNTAGT. The CDR3 here is CASSEQSSGANVLTF. In DNA, the CDR3 is TGTGCCAGCAGTGAACAGAGCTCTGGGGCCAACGTCCTGACTTTC.

This clonotype was seen at least ten times. The chain has TRBV30 and TRBJ2-7; D may be TRBD2 (5 bases). The CDR3 is made up of 13 amino acids. V gave up 8 bases and J gave up 6 bases, with 20 bases separating them. Germline loops: CDR1 GTSNPN, CDR2 SVGIG (reference sequence). CDR3 nucleotide sequence: TGTGCCCACACCGCCCGGGTTGAGGGCGAGCAGTACTTC. The encoded protein is CAHTARVEGEQYF.

This clonotype was picked up a small number of times. The V gene is TRBV15, the J gene TRBJ2-5; D remains ambiguous. The ends were cut back, 5 bases at V and 4 bases at J, with 8 bases in the middle. Germline CDR1 and CDR2: LNHNV and YYDKDF (reference sequence). The CDR3 is made up of 12 amino acids. The CDR3 loop is CATSEARETQYF. The CDR3 DNA reads TGTGCCACCAGCGAGGCTCGAGAGACCCAGTACTTC.

This clonotype was recorded a few times. The gene calls are TRBV20-1 and TRBJ1-1; 10 bases align to TRBD1. Germline CDR1 reads DFQATT; CDR2 reads SNEGSKA (reference sequence). V was pared by 3 bases and J by 4 bases, with 11 bases of the junction left unmatched. CDR3 length equals 16 residues. The DNA for the CDR3 is TGCAGTGCTAGGGCCGGGACAGGGGAGGGCGGCACTGAAGCTTTCTTT. Its protein product is CSARAGTGEGGTEAFF.